These 27 T cell receptor beta chains were all obtained from the same sample, sequenced in a study of tumor-infiltrating lymphocytes in primary liver carcinoma. Production of TCR beta cDNA used about 500 ng total RNA together with a constant-region primer. The TCR beta library was amplified through three nested multiplex PCR rounds in a modified ARM-PCR procedure. Investigators reported that the first two PCR rounds, at about 9 cycles each, used TRBV1-TRBV30 forward primers with a C-beta reverse primer. One entry per CDR3 protein results from TCRdb running MiXCR on the multiplex PCR reads. The table has tens of thousands of distinct CDR3 sequences, roughly 73% seen once. The source material, roughly 20-31 mg of unsorted bulk tissue, was used to co-extract RNA and DNA. Sequenced sample: tumor-adjacent normal liver tissue. These receptors were taken from a woman aged 25 to 39 with primary liver carcinoma and hepatitis B virus infection.

For this clonotype: The conserved closing phenylalanine or tryptophan is absent in this CDR3, likely reflecting a read error. The chain uses TRBV4-1 and TRBJ2-1; D uncertain. The CDR3 runs 13 residues. Germline loops: CDR1 MGHRA, CDR2 YSYEKL. CDR3 DNA: TGCGCCAGTAGCCAAGATCTCTACAATGAGCAGTTCGTC. This gives the protein CASSQDLYNEQFV.

Notes on this clonotype: The final CDR3 position lacks the conserved phenylalanine or tryptophan, pointing to a likely read error. V is TRBV12-3 or TRBV12-4 and J is TRBJ2-7; D is perhaps TRBD1 (6 bases). The CDR3 totals 13 residues. Here the CDR3 reads CSTKEAGVNEQYL. For the CDR3, the DNA is TGTTCCACTAAAGAGGCAGGGGTTAACGAGCAGTACCTC.

About this clonotype itself: Given the absence of the conserved phenylalanine or tryptophan at the CDR3 end, a read error is likely. This chain connects TRBV11-2 to TRBJ2-1, with D perhaps being TRBD1 or TRBD2 (5 bases each). CDR3 length: 14 amino acids. Looked up from germline, CDR1 is SGHAT and CDR2 is FQNNGV. The CDR3 is CASSRRGAYNEQFL. CDR3 sequence (DNA): TGTGCAAGCAGCCGTCGAGGGGCCTACAATGAGCAGTTCCTA.

This chain connects TRBV12-3 or TRBV12-4 to TRBJ2-7; D ambiguous. CDR3 length equals 14 residues. The CDR3 DNA follows: TGTGTCAACAGTCCCTCGAGCAATCGCTACGAGCAGTACTTC. This codes for CVNSPSSNRYEQYF.

As for this clonotype: The final CDR3 position lacks the conserved phenylalanine or tryptophan, pointing to a likely read error. No DNA is shown, since the ends of the CDR3 on it are uncertain; the CDR3 is the one TCRdb lists. V gene TRBV11-2 combines with J gene TRBJ2-7. In germline, CDR1 is SGHAT, CDR2 FQNNGV. Ends included, the CDR3 has 12 residues. The CDR3 region is CASSSDRTSMGY.

The chain has TRBV11-2 and TRBJ2-3; D might be TRBD2 (5 bases). The CDR3 is 16 amino acids. The germline V gene encodes CDR1 SGHAT and CDR2 FQNNGV. For the CDR3, the DNA is TGTGCTGGCAGCCCGAGGGAGACCTCGAGCACAGATACGCAGTATTTT. Amino acids: CAGSPRETSSTDTQYF.

Worth noting for this clonotype: A junction boundary mismatches the germline segment, possibly from a read error. The rearrangement joins TRBV7-8 to TRBJ2-2; 12 bases agree with TRBD2. The CDR3 has 17 amino acids. Per germline, CDR1 SGHVS and CDR2 FQNEAQ. The CDR3 loop is CASSLGTSGANTGELFF. Here the CDR3 DNA reads TGTGCCAGCAGCTTAGGGACTAGCGGGGCGAATACCGGGGAGCTGTTTTTT.

Concerning this clonotype itself: One junction end disagrees with the germline gene, perhaps due to a read error. This chain links TRBV5-6 with TRBJ1-1, with D hard to call. In germline, CDR1 is SGHDT, CDR2 YYEEEE. This CDR3 spans 11 amino acids. CDR3 nucleotides: TGTGCGAGCAGCTCAAGACCTGAAGCTTTCTTT. It yields the protein CASSSRPEAFF.

This clonotype is hyperexpanded (1% or more). This chain uses TRBV11-2 with TRBJ2-3, with TRBD2 matching over 8 bases. J was trimmed by 2 bases and V by 5 bases; bases with no gene match: 12. This CDR3 comprises 17 residues. CDR1 is SGHAT, CDR2 FQNNGV, per germline. The CDR3 nucleotides read TGTGCCAGCAGCCATCGAGGGAGCGGGAGCCTCACAGATACGCAGTATTTT. Its translation: CASSHRGSGSLTDTQYF.

This chain uses TRBV29-1 with TRBJ2-3; D ambiguous. CDR1 is SQVTM and CDR2 is ANQGSEA in the germline V gene. The V end lost 4 bases, the J end lost 4 bases, and 6 bases lay between the germline ends. CDR3 length equals 11 residues. The CDR3 DNA reads as TGCAGCGTTGCAAGGGCAGATACGCAGTATTTT. Its protein product is CSVARADTQYF.

Of note for this clonotype: The junction shows a germline mismatch at one end, possibly a read error. The chain links TRBV12-3 or TRBV12-4 to TRBJ2-7; 8 nucleotides align to TRBD2. This CDR3 is built from 14 residues. The CDR3 nucleotides are TGTGCCAACAGTACGACGGGAGGGCCCTACGAGCAGTACTTC. It yields the protein CANSTTGGPYEQYF.

As concerns this clonotype: One junction end does not reproduce the germline sequence, and a read error may be involved. The chain recombines TRBV6-2 or TRBV6-3 with TRBJ1-1, with D hard to call. The CDR3 has 15 amino acids. Germline V gives CDR1 MNHEY, CDR2 SVGEGT. The CDR3: CASSSRYRPNTEALF. CDR3 nucleotide sequence: TGTGCCAGCAGTTCTAGGTATAGACCGAACACTGAAGCTCTCTTT.

This clonotype was seen repeatedly, ten times or more. The genes are TRBV28 and TRBJ2-3; D could derive from TRBD1 or TRBD2 (5 bases each). Germline V gene lookup returns CDR1 MDHEN and CDR2 SYDVKM. This CDR3 comprises 15 residues. The V and J ends lost 5 bases and 5 bases respectively, with 17 bases between them. The CDR3 nucleotides read TGTGCCAGCAGTCACCCCTCGGGACGGCAAGATACGCAGTATTTT. Protein: CASSHPSGRQDTQYF.

Turning to this clonotype: One junction end does not reproduce the germline sequence, and a read error may be involved. The chain joins TRBV5-4 to TRBJ2-5; 7 bases are shared with TRBD1. Germline V gene data show CDR1 as SGHNT and CDR2 as YYREEE (reference sequence). The CDR3 is 14 residues long. CDR3 coding DNA: TGTGCCAGCAGCAAAGGGGGCGTGCTAGAGACTCAGTACTTC. Translated: CASSKGGVLETQYF.

The chain carries TRBV29-1 and TRBJ2-5; 7 bases align to TRBD1. V lost 6 bases, J lost 11 bases, and 15 bases stayed unmatched. Germline CDR1 SQVTM, CDR2 ANQGSEA. This CDR3 is built from 13 residues. The CDR3 here is CSVTGTAQEKQYF. In nucleotides, the CDR3 is TGCAGCGTGACCGGGACAGCCCAAGAGAAACAGTACTTC.

This clonotype occurred many times. A single base separates this from a much larger clone, so it may be a read error. The chain has TRBV29-1 and TRBJ1-2, with 7 nucleotides matching TRBD1. The V gene's germline CDR1 is SQVTM and CDR2 ANQGSEA. The CDR3 has 13 amino acids. The CDR3 here is CSVATGKRYGHTF. Here the CDR3 DNA reads TGCAGCGTTGCGACAGGGAAGCGGTATGGCCACACCTTC.

Regarding this clonotype: A read error may account for a junction end that differs from germline. This chain uses TRBV6-2 or TRBV6-3 with TRBJ2-5; 10 bases match TRBD2. Germline CDR1 is MNHEY and CDR2 is SVGEGT. The CDR3 length is 17 residues. CDR3 DNA: TGTGTCAGCAGTTATGGGGGGCTAGCGGGAGCTTTAGAGACCCAGTACTTC. Translation gives CVSSYGGLAGALETQYF.

The V and J genes are TRBV4-1 and TRBJ2-5; D tentatively reads TRBD1 or TRBD2 (5 bases each). V lost 5 bases to trimming and J lost 5 bases, with 9 bases between them. The CDR3 loop spans 12 amino acids. CDR1 and CDR2 from the germline V gene are MGHRA and YSYEKL. CDR3 bases: TGCGCCAGCAGCGGTGGGGACGAGACCCAGTACTTC. It translates to CASSGGDETQYF.

About this clonotype: The junction departs from the called germline gene at one end, perhaps through a read error. The CDR3 coding sequence is TGTGCTAGCAGCCAGGATAGCAGCTTCTCTGGGACCAACGTCCTGACTTTC. Translated: CASSQDSSFSGTNVLTF. The chain combines TRBV5-6 with TRBJ2-6; no definite D call. The CDR3 loop spans 17 amino acids. Germline V gene sequence: CDR1 SGHDT, CDR2 YYEEEE.

About this clonotype: Mismatch with germline at one junction end may stem from a read error. DNA of the CDR3: TGTGCCTGCAGTTTCGAGGGCCTTACTGTGGGGCATTACTTC. As protein: CACSFEGLTVGHYF. The V call is TRBV12-3 or TRBV12-4, the J call TRBJ2-7, with D tentatively TRBD1 or TRBD2 (5 bases each). The CDR3 spans 14 residues.

This clonotype was detected many times. For the CDR3, the DNA is TGTGCCAGCAGCTTGAGTGTTGGTGGGCCCCTTTCAGATACGCAGTATTTT. Its translation: CASSLSVGGPLSDTQYF. This chain uses TRBV5-5 with TRBJ2-3; D uncertain. CDR1 is SGHKS and CDR2 is YYEKEE in the germline V gene (reference sequence). V shed 1 base and J shed 4 bases, with 19 bases lying between them. The CDR3 runs to 17 residues.

This clonotype was detected only once. The chain recombines TRBV7-9 with TRBJ2-7, with a weak D call TRBD2 (5 bases). Germline CDR1 is SEHNR and CDR2 is FQNEAQ (reference sequence). Trimming left V 4 bases short and J 3 bases short, with 16 bases between. This CDR3 has 15 amino acids. CDR3 sequence (DNA): TGTGCCAGCAGCTCCCAGCTCTTCCGGGGCTACGAGCAGTACTTC. Amino acids: CASSSQLFRGYEQYF.

With regard to this clonotype: Sequence at one end of the junction differs from germline and may be a read error. The genes are TRBV12-3 or TRBV12-4 and TRBJ1-1; TRBD1 is a possible D gene (6 bases). The CDR3 spans 17 residues. In DNA form, the CDR3 reads TGTGCCAGTAGTCAACCCCCCCAGGGGAAGGGGGGGGCTGAAGCTTGCTTT. Its protein product is CASSQPPQGKGGAEACF.

For this clonotype: The junction departs from germline at one end; a sequencing error may be responsible. The chain is built from TRBV4-3 and TRBJ2-2; D is unclear. Germline V gene sequence: CDR1 LGHNA, CDR2 YSLEER. This CDR3 region has 12 residues. CDR3 nucleotides: TGCGCCAGCAGACTTGGCACCAGGCAGCTATTTTTT. This encodes CASRLGTRQLFF.

The V call is TRBV4-1, the J call TRBJ2-4; maybe TRBD1 (6 bases). V lost 4 bases to trimming and J lost 15 bases, with 28 bases between them. Germline V gene lookup returns CDR1 MGHRA and CDR2 YSYEKL. CDR3 size: 16 residues. DNA for the CDR3: TGCGCCAGCAGCCCAGAGATGAATAGGGACAAGAGTAAATGGTACTTC. Translation: CASSPEMNRDKSKWYF.

The genes are TRBV6-5 and TRBJ1-2, with 7 bases that match TRBD1. This CDR3 spans 14 amino acids. The J segment lost 8 bases and the V segment lost 5 bases, leaving 11 bases of the junction unmatched. Germline CDR1 is MNHEY and CDR2 is SVGAGI. CDR3 bases: TGTGCCAGCAGTGATAACAGACAGGGCAGAGGCTACACCTTC. Encoded protein: CASSDNRQGRGYTF.

This clonotype was seen more than once but under ten times. Here the CDR3 omits its conserved ending phenylalanine or tryptophan, so a read error is the likely source. The rearrangement links TRBV6-5 to TRBJ2-4; the D is unclear. V dropped 1 base and J dropped 8 bases, with 15 bases sitting between them. The germline V gene has CDR1 MNHEY and CDR2 SVGAGI. This CDR3 contains 15 residues. The CDR3 sequence is CASSYYHPPGDIQYV. The CDR3 bases are TGTGCCAGCAGTTACTACCACCCCCCTGGGGACATTCAGTACGTC.